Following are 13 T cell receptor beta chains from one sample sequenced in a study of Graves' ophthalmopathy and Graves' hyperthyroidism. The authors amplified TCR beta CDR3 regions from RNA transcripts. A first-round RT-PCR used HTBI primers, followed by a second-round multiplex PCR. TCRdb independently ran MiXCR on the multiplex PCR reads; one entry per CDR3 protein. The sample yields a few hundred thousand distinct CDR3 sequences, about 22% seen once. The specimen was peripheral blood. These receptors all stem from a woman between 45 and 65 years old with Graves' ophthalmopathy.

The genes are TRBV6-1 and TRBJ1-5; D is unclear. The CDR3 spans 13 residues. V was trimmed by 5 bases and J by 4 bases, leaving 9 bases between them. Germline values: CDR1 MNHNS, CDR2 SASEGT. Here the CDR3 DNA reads TGTGCCAGCAGTACAATGGGGAATCAGCCCCAGCATTTT. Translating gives CASSTMGNQPQHF.

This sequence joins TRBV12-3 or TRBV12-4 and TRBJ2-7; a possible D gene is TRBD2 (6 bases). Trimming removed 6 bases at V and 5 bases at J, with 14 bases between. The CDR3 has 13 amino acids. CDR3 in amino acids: CASRRDSPHEQYF. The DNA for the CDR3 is TGTGCCAGCAGACGGGACTCCCCCCACGAGCAGTACTTC.

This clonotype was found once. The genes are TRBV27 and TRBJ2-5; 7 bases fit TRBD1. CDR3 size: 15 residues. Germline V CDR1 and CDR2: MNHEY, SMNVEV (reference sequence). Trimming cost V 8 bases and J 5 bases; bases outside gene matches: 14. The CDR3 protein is CASGILGQKRETQYF. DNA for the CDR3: TGTGCCAGCGGCATTCTGGGACAGAAAAGGGAGACCCAGTACTTC.

This chain's CDR3 is CASSEVAGHPYEQYF. DNA of the CDR3: TGTGCCAGCAGTGAAGTGGCGGGACACCCCTACGAGCAGTACTTC. The V gene is TRBV6-1, the J gene TRBJ2-7; either TRBD1 or TRBD2 may supply D (6 bases each). Germline CDR1 and CDR2: MNHNS and SASEGT. Trimming took off 1 base at V and 2 bases at J, with 12 bases between the two ends. CDR3 length: 15 amino acids.

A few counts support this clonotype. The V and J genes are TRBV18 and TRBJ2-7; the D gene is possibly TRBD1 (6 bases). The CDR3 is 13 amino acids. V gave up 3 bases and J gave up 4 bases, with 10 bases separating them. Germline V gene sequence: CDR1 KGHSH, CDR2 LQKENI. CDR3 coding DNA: TGTGCCAGCTCACCTAGTCAGGGGTACGAGCAGTACTTC. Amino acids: CASSPSQGYEQYF.

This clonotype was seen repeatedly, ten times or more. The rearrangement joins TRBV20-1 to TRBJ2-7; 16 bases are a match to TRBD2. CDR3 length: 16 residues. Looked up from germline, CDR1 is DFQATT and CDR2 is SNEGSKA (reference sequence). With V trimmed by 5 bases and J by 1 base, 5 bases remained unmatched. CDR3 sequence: CSARGTSGRESYEQYF. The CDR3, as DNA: TGCAGTGCTCGGGGGACTAGCGGGAGGGAATCCTACGAGCAGTACTTC.

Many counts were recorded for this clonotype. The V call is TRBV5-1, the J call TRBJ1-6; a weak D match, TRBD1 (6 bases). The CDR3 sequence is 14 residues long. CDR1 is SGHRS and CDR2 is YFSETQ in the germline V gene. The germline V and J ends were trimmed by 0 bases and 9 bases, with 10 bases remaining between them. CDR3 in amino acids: CASSLDRVGSPLHF. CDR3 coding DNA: TGCGCCAGCAGCTTGGACAGGGTGGGTTCACCCCTCCACTTT.

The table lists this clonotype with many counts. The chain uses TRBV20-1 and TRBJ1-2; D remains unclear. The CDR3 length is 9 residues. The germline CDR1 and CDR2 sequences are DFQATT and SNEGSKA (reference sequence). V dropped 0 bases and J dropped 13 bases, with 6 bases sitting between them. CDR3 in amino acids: CSARDSTTF. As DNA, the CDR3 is TGCAGTGCTAGAGATTCGACCACCTTC.

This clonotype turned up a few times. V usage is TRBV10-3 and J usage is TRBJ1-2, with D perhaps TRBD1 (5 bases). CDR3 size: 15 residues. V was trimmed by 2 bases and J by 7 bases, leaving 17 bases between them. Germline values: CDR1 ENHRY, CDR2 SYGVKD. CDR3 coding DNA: TGTGCCATCAGTGAGGGGGCTTACGGCGGTTTTGGCTACACCTTC. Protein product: CAISEGAYGGFGYTF.

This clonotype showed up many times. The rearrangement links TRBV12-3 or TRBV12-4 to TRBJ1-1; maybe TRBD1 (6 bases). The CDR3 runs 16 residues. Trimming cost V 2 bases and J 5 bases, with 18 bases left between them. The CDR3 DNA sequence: TGTGCCAGCAGTTTAATGGGGGCTCGACTAGGGACTGAAGCTTTCTTT. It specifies CASSLMGARLGTEAFF.

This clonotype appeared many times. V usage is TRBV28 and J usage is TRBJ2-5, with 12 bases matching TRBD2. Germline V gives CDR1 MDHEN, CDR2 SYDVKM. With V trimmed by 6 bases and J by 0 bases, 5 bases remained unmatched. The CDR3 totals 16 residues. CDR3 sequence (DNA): TGTGCCAGCAGCCAGACTAGCGGGAGACACCAAGAGACCCAGTACTTC. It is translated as CASSQTSGRHQETQYF.

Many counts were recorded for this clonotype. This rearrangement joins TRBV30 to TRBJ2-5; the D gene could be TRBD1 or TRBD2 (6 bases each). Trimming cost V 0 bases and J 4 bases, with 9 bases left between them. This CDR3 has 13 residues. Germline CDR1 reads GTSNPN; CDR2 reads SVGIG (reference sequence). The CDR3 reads CAWSVGGRETQYF. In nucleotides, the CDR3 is TGTGCCTGGAGTGTAGGGGGGAGAGAGACCCAGTACTTC.

CDR3 sequence: CAWSVWGGTEAFF. The CDR3 coding sequence is TGTGCCTGGAGTGTCTGGGGAGGCACTGAAGCTTTCTTT. The chain couples TRBV30 to TRBJ1-1; D gene unclear. Germline V CDR1 and CDR2: GTSNPN, SVGIG (reference sequence). V lost 0 bases and J 4 bases, leaving 9 bases between the germline ends. CDR3 length: 13 residues.